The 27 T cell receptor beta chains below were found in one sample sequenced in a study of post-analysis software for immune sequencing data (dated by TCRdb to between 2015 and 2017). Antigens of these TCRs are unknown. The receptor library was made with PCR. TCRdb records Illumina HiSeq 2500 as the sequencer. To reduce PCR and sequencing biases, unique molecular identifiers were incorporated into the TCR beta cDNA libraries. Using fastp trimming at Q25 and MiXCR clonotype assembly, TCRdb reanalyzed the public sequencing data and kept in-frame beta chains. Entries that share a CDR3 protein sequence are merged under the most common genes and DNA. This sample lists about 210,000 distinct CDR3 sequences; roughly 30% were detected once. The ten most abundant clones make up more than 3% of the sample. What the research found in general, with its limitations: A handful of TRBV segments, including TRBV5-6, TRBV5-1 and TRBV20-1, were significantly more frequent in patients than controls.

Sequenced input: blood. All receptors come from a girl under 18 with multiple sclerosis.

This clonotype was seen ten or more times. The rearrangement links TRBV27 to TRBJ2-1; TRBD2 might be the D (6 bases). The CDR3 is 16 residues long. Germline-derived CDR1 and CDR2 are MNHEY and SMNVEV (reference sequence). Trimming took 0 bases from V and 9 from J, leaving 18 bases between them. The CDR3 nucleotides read TGTGCCAGCAGTTTATCGGGCGGGACGTACATCAGTGAGCAGTTCTTC. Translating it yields CASSLSGGTYISEQFF.

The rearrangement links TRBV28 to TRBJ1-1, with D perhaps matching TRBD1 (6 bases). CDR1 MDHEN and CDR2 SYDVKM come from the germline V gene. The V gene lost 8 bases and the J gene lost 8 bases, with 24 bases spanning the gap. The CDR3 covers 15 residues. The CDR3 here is CASGPIGTKKREAFF. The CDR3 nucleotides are TGTGCCAGCGGCCCCATAGGGACAAAAAAACGGGAAGCTTTCTTT.

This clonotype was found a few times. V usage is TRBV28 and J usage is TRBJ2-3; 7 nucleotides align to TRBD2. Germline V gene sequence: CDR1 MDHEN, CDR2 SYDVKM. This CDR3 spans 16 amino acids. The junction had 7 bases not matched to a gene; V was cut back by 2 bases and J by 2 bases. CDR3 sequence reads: CASSLVASGLTDTQYF. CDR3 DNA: TGTGCCAGCAGTTTAGTTGCTAGCGGACTCACAGATACGCAGTATTTT.

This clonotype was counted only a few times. CDR3 loop: CASSFFSGGPNEQYF. The CDR3 DNA reads as TGTGCCAGCAGCTTCTTTTCGGGAGGGCCGAACGAGCAGTACTTC. This rearrangement joins TRBV7-6 to TRBJ2-7; 8 bases are a match to TRBD2. V trimming: 3 bases; J trimming: 5 bases; junction bases outside the gene matches: 9. Germline CDR1 reads SGHVS; CDR2 reads FNYEAQ. The CDR3 loop spans 15 amino acids.

The CDR3 coding sequence is TGTGCCAGCAGCTCTCCTGCTAGCGAATACGAGCAGTACTTC. Residues: CASSSPASEYEQYF. The genes are TRBV28 and TRBJ2-7; D perhaps matches TRBD2 (6 bases). Germline CDR1 reads MDHEN; CDR2 reads SYDVKM. V lost 6 bases and J 4 bases, leaving 16 bases between the germline ends. The CDR3 spans 14 residues.

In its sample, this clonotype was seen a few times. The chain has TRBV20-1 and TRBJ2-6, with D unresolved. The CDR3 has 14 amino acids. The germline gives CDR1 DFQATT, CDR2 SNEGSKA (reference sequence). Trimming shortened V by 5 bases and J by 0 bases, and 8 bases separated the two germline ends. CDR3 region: CSASLSSGANVLTF. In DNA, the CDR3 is TGCAGTGCTTCCCTCAGCTCTGGGGCCAACGTCCTGACTTTC.

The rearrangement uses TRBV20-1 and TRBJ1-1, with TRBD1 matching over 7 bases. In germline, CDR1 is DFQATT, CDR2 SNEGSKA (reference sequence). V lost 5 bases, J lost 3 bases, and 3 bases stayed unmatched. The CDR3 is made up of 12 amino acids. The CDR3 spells CSAATGDTEAFF. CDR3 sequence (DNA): TGCAGTGCTGCCACAGGGGACACTGAAGCTTTCTTT.

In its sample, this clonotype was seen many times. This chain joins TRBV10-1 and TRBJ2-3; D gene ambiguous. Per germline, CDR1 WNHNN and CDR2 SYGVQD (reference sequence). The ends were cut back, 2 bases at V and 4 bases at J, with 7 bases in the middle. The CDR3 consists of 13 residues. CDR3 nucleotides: TGCGCCAGCAGTGAGCAGAGAGCAGATACGCAGTATTTT. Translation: CASSEQRADTQYF.

CDR3 nucleotide sequence: TGCAGTGTTGGAGCGCGTCCACTCTCCTACAATGAGCAGTTCTTC. Protein sequence: CSVGARPLSYNEQFF. V and J are TRBV20-1 and TRBJ2-1; D ambiguous. Germline loops: CDR1 DFQATT, CDR2 SNEGSKA (reference sequence). The CDR3 is made up of 15 amino acids. V was pared by 7 bases and J by 0 bases, with 16 bases between.

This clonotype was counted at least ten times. CDR3 region: CSVGRGDTEAFF. In DNA form, the CDR3 reads TGCAGCGTTGGTCGGGGGGACACTGAAGCTTTCTTT. The J gene is TRBJ1-1, the V gene TRBV29-1; weak D call: TRBD1 (5 bases). CDR1 is SQVTM and CDR2 is ANQGSEA in the germline V gene. The CDR3 covers 12 residues. V was pared by 4 bases and J by 3 bases, with 9 bases between.

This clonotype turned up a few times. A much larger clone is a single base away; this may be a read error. In DNA form, the CDR3 reads TGTGCCAGCAGTCCCTCGGGACAGAGCCAAGAGACCCAGTACTTC. Translated, it gives CASSPSGQSQETQYF. The chain combines TRBV28 with TRBJ2-5; 7 bases are a match to TRBD1. V lost 5 bases to trimming and J lost 1 base; unmatched junction nucleotides: 7. This CDR3 is built from 15 residues. Germline CDR1 is MDHEN and CDR2 is SYDVKM.

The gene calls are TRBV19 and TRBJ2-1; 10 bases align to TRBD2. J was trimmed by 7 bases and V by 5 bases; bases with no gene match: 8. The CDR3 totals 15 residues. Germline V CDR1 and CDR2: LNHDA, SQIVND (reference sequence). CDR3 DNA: TGTGCCAGTAGTCCTCTAGCGGGAGAGGCAAATGAGCAGTTCTTC. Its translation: CASSPLAGEANEQFF.

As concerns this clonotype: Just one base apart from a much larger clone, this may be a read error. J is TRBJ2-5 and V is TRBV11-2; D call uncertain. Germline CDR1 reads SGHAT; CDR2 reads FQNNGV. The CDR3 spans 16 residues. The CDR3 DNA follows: TGTGTCAGCAGCAACTACCGGACGGCACTTGGGGAGACCCAGTACTTC. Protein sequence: CVSSNYRTALGETQYF.

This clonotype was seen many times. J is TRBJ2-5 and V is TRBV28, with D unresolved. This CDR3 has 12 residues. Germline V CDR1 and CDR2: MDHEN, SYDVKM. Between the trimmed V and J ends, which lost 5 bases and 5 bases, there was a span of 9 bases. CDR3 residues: CASSLNLETQYF. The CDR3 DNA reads TGTGCCAGCAGTCTAAACTTGGAGACCCAGTACTTC.

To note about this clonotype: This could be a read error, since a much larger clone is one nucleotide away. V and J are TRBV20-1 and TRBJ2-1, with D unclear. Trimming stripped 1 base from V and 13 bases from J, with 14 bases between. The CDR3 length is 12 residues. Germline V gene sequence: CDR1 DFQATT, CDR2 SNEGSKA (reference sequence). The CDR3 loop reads CSARVFVETQFF. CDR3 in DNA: TGCAGTGCTAGAGTTTTTGTGGAGACCCAGTTCTTC.

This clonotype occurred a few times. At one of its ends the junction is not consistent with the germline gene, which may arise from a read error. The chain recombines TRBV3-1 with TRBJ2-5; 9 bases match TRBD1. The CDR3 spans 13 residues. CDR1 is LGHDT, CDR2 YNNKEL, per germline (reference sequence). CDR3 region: CASSEDRGGTQYF. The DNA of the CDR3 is TGTGCCAGCAGCGAAGACAGGGGGGGGACCCAGTACTTC.

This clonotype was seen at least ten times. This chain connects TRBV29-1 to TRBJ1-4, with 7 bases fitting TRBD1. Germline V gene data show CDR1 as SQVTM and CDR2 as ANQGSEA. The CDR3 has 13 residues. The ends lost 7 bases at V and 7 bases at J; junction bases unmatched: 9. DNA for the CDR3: TGCAGCGACCTTGACAGGGCTGGTGAAAAACTGTTTTTT. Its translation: CSDLDRAGEKLFF.

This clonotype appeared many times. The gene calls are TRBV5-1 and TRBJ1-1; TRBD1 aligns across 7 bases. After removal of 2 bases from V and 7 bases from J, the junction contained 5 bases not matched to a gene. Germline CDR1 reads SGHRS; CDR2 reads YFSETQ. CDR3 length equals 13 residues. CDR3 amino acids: CASSFDRVSEAFF. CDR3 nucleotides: TGCGCCAGCAGCTTCGACAGGGTGAGTGAAGCTTTCTTT.

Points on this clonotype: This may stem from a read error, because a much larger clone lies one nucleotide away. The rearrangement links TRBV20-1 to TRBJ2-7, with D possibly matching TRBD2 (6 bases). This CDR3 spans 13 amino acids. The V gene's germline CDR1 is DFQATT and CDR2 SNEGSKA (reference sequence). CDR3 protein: CGARDWERYEQYF. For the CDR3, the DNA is TGCGGTGCTCGGGACTGGGAGCGGTACGAGCAGTACTTC.

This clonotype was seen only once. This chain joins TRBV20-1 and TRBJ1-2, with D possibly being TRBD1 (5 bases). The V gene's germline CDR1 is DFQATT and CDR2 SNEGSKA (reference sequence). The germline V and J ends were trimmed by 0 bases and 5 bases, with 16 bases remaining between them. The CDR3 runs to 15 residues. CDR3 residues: CSARDIARVKYGYTF. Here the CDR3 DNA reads TGCAGTGCTAGAGATATAGCCAGGGTGAAGTATGGCTACACCTTC.

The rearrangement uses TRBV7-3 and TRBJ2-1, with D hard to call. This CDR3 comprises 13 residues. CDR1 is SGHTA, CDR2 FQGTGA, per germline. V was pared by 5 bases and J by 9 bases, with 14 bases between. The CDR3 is CASSAARLGEQFF. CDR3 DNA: TGTGCCAGCAGCGCTGCTCGGTTGGGTGAGCAGTTCTTC.

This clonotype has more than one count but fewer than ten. Here the CDR3 reads CASSPQQDRGRGGYTF. DNA of the CDR3: TGTGCCAGCTCACCACAGCAGGACAGGGGGCGAGGCGGCTACACCTTC. The rearrangement links TRBV18 to TRBJ1-2, with 11 bases that match TRBD1. Germline V gene sequence: CDR1 KGHSH, CDR2 LQKENI. There are 16 residues in the CDR3. V lost 1 base to trimming and J lost 8 bases; unmatched junction nucleotides: 9.

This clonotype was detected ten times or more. CDR3 coding DNA: TGCAGCGCAAGCTGGGGGTTAGAGACCCAGTACTTC. It is translated as CSASWGLETQYF. The V call is TRBV29-1, the J call TRBJ2-5; D might be TRBD1 or TRBD2, each matching 5 bases. The CDR3 loop spans 12 amino acids. Germline lookup yields CDR1 SQVTM and CDR2 ANQGSEA. Between the trimmed V and J ends, which lost 7 bases and 4 bases, there was a span of 13 bases.

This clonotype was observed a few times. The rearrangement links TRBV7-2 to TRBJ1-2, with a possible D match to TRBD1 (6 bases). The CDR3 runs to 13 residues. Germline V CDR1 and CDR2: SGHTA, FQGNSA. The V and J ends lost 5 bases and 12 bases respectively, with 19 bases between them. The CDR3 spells CASSRRGGRINTF. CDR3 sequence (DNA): TGTGCCAGCAGCCGTCGGGGGGGGCGTATAAACACCTTC.

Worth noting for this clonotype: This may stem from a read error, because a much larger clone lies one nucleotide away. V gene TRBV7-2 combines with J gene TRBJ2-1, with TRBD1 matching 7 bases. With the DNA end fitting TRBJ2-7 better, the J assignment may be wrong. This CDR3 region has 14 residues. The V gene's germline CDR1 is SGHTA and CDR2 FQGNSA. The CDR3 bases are TGTGCCAGCACCCCCGAGACAGGGTACAATGAGCAGTACTTC. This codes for CASTPETGYNEQYF.

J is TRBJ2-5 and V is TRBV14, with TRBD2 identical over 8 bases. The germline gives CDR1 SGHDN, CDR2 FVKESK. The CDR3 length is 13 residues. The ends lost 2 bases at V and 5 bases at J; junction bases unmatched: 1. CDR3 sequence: CASSQSSGETQYF. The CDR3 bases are TGTGCCAGCAGCCAATCTAGCGGGGAGACCCAGTACTTC.

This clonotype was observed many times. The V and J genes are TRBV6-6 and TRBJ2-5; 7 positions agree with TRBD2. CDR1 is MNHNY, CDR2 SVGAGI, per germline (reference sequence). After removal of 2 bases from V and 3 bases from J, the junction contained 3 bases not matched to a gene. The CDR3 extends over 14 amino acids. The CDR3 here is CASSYGLAEETQYF. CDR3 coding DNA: TGTGCCAGCAGTTACGGGCTAGCGGAAGAGACCCAGTACTTC.